The clone carrying this T cell receptor beta chain was observed a single time. Method: immunoSEQ multiplex PCR; TCRdb's copy keeps in-frame clones and lacks some. The table shows a few hundred thousand clones, with roughly nine tenths occurring only once. With V trimmed by 1 base and J by 1 base, 6 bases remained unmatched. The CDR3 consists of 17 residues. Germline CDR1 is MDHEN and CDR2 is SYDVKM. The sample comes from a study of blood T cell repertoires in COVID-19. The TCR sequence derives from a woman younger than 45 who had recovered from COVID-19. The gene calls are TRBV28 and TRBJ1-3, with 8 bases matching TRBD1. The sample was PBMCs or T cells enriched from blood (not recorded which). The CDR3 nucleotides are TGTGCCAGCAGTTTATTCAGGGGGCGAGGATCTGGAAACACCATATATTTT. Its protein is CASSLFRGRGSGNTIYF.